Listed below are T cell receptor beta chains from one sample, sequenced in a study of cytomegalovirus exposure and HLA in healthy donors. Clones were sequenced by immunoSEQ multiplex PCR, and TCRdb holds only the in-frame ones, with some missing. The sample contains about 130,000 clones, about two thirds of which appear only once. Material: PBMCs. The receptor source for this set is a man in his forties in good health and CMV-seropositive. The CDR3 runs from the conserved cysteine through the conserved F or W. D genes are given only for firm matches. The size of a clone is reported for some rows only, either as once, few or many, or as a class for expanded clones.

cdr3_aa cdr3_nt clone_size j_call v_call d_call
CALTGGVNYGYTF TGTGCGTTGACAGGGGGCGTTAACTATGGCTACACCTTC - TRBJ1-2 TRBV10-3 TRBD1
CASSFDGANYGYTF TGTGCCAGCAGCTTTGACGGAGCTAACTATGGCTACACCTTC - TRBJ1-2 TRBV7-9 -
CASSLGQVNEKLFF TGCGCCAGCAGCTTGGGGCAGGTTAATGAAAAACTGTTTTTT - TRBJ1-4 TRBV5-1 -
CASSLGGASANEKLFF TGTGCCAGCAGTCTGGGTGGGGCATCGGCTAATGAAAAACTGTTTTTT - TRBJ1-4 TRBV28 -
CASIPGDRTTNEKLFF TGTGCCAGCATCCCCGGAGACCGTACGACTAATGAAAAACTGTTTTTT - TRBJ1-4 TRBV2 -
CASSLSSPNYGYTF TGTGCCAGCAGTTTATCTTCCCCGAACTATGGCTACACCTTC - TRBJ1-2 TRBV27 -
CASSILSDGSEQFF TGTGCCAGTAGTATACTCTCGGACGGGAGTGAGCAGTTCTTC - TRBJ2-1 TRBV19 -
CASSLGAASYGGAFF TGCGCCAGCAGCTTGGGGGCAGCCTCTTATGGGGGGGCTTTCTTT - TRBJ1-1 TRBV5-1 -
CASLSTGGDRHYGYTF TGTGCCAGCTTATCGACAGGGGGCGACAGACACTATGGCTACACCTTC - TRBJ1-2 TRBV28 TRBD1
CASSLASWGAGFTEAFF TGTGCCAGCAGCTTAGCGAGCTGGGGTGCGGGATTCACTGAAGCTTTCTTT - TRBJ1-1 TRBV7-9 -
CASSLVTGGEYEQYF TGTGCCAGCAGCTTAGTGACAGGGGGCGAGTACGAGCAGTACTTC - TRBJ2-7 TRBV11-2 TRBD1
CASSLDGQEVNQPQHF TGCGCCAGCAGCTTGGACGGACAGGAGGTCAATCAGCCCCAGCATTTT - TRBJ1-5 TRBV5-1 TRBD1
CASSYIQGSNSPLHF TGTGCCAGCAGCTACATACAGGGATCCAATTCACCCCTCCACTTT - TRBJ1-6 TRBV7-9 -
CASSLLTGGSYGYTF TGTGCCAGCAGTCTGCTGACAGGGGGATCATATGGCTACACCTTC few TRBJ1-2 TRBV7-2 TRBD1
CASSYSPRSNYGYTF TGTGCCAGCAGTTACTCCCCCAGGTCTAACTATGGCTACACCTTC - TRBJ1-2 TRBV6-5 -
CASSDSGTSTINEQFF TGTGCCAGCAGCGACTCCGGGACTAGCACAATCAATGAGCAGTTCTTC - TRBJ2-1 TRBV5-6 TRBD2
CASSYNRGEKLFF TGTGCCAGCAGTTATAACAGGGGTGAAAAACTGTTTTTT - TRBJ1-4 TRBV7-9 TRBD1
CASSFREQQFF TGTGCCAGCAGCTTCCGGGAGCAGCAGTTCTTC - TRBJ2-1 TRBV6-1 -
CASSSTDRGNTGELFF TGCGCCAGCAGCTCGACCGACAGGGGGAACACCGGGGAGCTGTTTTTT - TRBJ2-2 TRBV5-1 TRBD1
CASSYSQGLYNEQFF TGTGCCAGCAGTTACTCGCAGGGACTCTACAATGAGCAGTTCTTC few TRBJ2-1 TRBV6-4 -
CASSLDTNYGYTF TGTGCCAGCAGCTTAGACACTAACTATGGCTACACCTTC - TRBJ1-2 TRBV7-2 -
CSVGGSGNEKLFF TGCAGCGTCGGGGGTAGCGGTAATGAAAAACTGTTTTTT - TRBJ1-4 TRBV29-1 -
CASSLSGGGGGAFF TGTGCCAGCAGCTTAAGTGGGGGGGGAGGCGGAGCTTTCTTT - TRBJ1-1 TRBV7-2 -
CASGPPTVRGANQPQHF TGTGCTAGTGGTCCTCCTACAGTCCGGGGGGCCAATCAGCCCCAGCATTTT - TRBJ1-5 TRBV12-5 -
CASSAGDSTGNTIYF TGTGCCAGCAGCGCAGGGGACAGCACTGGAAACACCATATATTTT - TRBJ1-3 TRBV9 TRBD1
CASSLGQNTEAFF TGTGCCAGCAGCTTAGGACAGAACACTGAAGCTTTCTTT - TRBJ1-1 TRBV11-3 -
CASSLDGKGLEQYF TGTGCCAGCAGCTTAGATGGAAAGGGACTCGAGCAGTACTTC - TRBJ2-7 TRBV11-2 -
CASSEPTRTEAFF TGTGCCAGCAGTGAACCAACACGAACTGAAGCTTTCTTT - TRBJ1-1 TRBV6-1 -
CASSRRGPPNTEAFF TGTGCCAGCAGCCGCAGGGGGCCTCCCAACACTGAAGCTTTCTTT - TRBJ1-1 TRBV7-9 TRBD1
CASSLVGTGVETQYF TGTGCCAGCAGTTTAGTGGGGACAGGGGTAGAGACCCAGTACTTC - TRBJ2-5 TRBV28 TRBD1
CASSYSTGTYEQYF TGTGCCAGCAGTTACTCGACGGGAACCTACGAGCAGTACTTC - TRBJ2-7 TRBV6-5 -
CASSASGPYNEQFF TGTGCCAGCAGTGCCTCGGGGCCTTACAATGAGCAGTTCTTC - TRBJ2-1 TRBV6-4 -
CASGSPTSGELFF TGTGCTAGTGGTTCCCCTACCTCCGGGGAGCTGTTTTTT - TRBJ2-2 TRBV12-5 -
CASSPRTSGSAETQYF TGTGCCAGCAGCCCTCGGACTAGCGGGAGCGCAGAGACCCAGTACTTC - TRBJ2-5 TRBV11-3 TRBD2
CARARGPIQGGRGYTF TGTGCCAGGGCCCGGGGTCCGATACAGGGCGGGCGGGGCTACACCTTC - TRBJ1-2 TRBV30 -
CASSFLDSSSYEQYF TGCGCCAGCAGCTTTCTGGACAGTTCCTCCTACGAGCAGTACTTC - TRBJ2-7 TRBV5-1 -
CASIRRITPNEQFF TGTGCCAGCATCCGCCGAATAACTCCCAATGAGCAGTTCTTC - TRBJ2-1 TRBV28 -
CASSDRFYGYTF TGTGCCAGCTCGGACAGGTTCTATGGCTACACCTTC - TRBJ1-2 TRBV19 TRBD1
CASSLPRGTGYNSPLHF TGTGCCAGCAGTTTGCCCCGTGGGACAGGCTATAATTCACCCCTCCACTTT - TRBJ1-6 TRBV28 TRBD1
CASSTGRGSTDTQYF TGTGCCAGCAGCACCGGACGAGGGAGCACAGATACGCAGTATTTT - TRBJ2-3 TRBV11-2 -
CASSLRGSYGYTF TGTGCCAGCAGCTTAAGGGGAAGCTATGGCTACACCTTC - TRBJ1-2 TRBV5-6 -
CASSLWDSSNEQFF TGTGCCAGCAGCCTCTGGGACAGCAGTAATGAGCAGTTCTTC few TRBJ2-1 TRBV11-2 TRBD1
CASSSGLESYNEQFF TGCGCCAGCAGCTCAGGACTAGAATCCTACAATGAGCAGTTCTTC - TRBJ2-1 TRBV5-1 TRBD2
CASSLHRANYGYTF TGTGCCAGCAGCTTACACAGGGCTAACTATGGCTACACCTTC - TRBJ1-2 TRBV7-2 -
CASSQVPGTEAFF TGTGCCAGCAGCCAAGTCCCAGGGACTGAAGCTTTCTTT - TRBJ1-1 TRBV6-4 -
CASRPAGRNEQFF TGTGCCAGCAGACCGGCGGGACGGAATGAGCAGTTCTTC few TRBJ2-1 TRBV6-1 -
CASILGAGVAYEQYF TGTGCCAGCATCTTAGGAGCGGGCGTAGCCTACGAGCAGTACTTC - TRBJ2-7 TRBV5-6 -
CASSPRRTGTVNQPQHF TGTGCCAGCTCACCCAGAAGGACCGGGACAGTCAATCAGCCCCAGCATTTT - TRBJ1-5 TRBV18 TRBD1